The 2 T cell receptor beta chains presented below share a single source sample, sequenced in a study of blood T cell repertoires in COVID-19 (dated by TCRdb to 2018 to 2021). Library preparation was by the immunoSEQ multiplex PCR assay. TCRdb obtained this table from immuneACCESS and retained in-frame rearrangements with V and J assigned. These tables miss some clones; where compared with another copy, unresolved V genes account for less than half of the shortfall, and the remainder is unexplained. The sample table shows hundreds of thousands of clones, and around nine tenths are seen once. The biggest ten clones account for less than 3.5% of the sample. Material for sequencing was PBMCs or T cells enriched from blood (not recorded which). The receptors stem from a woman between 45 and 65 years old who had been exposed to COVID-19.

The chain employs TRBV7-2 and TRBJ2-7; 7 positions agree with TRBD2. Germline CDR1 and CDR2: SGHTA and FQGNSA. The length of the CDR3 is 14 residues. V shed 4 bases and J 6 bases; nucleotides not matched to a gene: 9. DNA for the CDR3: TGTGCCAGCAGCTCCGGGGGGACGCCGGGCGAGCAGTACTTC. Residues: CASSSGGTPGEQYF.

J is TRBJ1-1 and V is TRBV28, with 7 bases that match TRBD1. CDR1 is MDHEN, CDR2 SYDVKM, per germline. The CDR3 totals 14 residues. The J segment lost 3 bases and the V segment lost 6 bases, leaving 7 bases of the junction unmatched. This CDR3 is CASSQGQLYTEAFF. CDR3 coding DNA: TGTGCCAGCAGCCAGGGACAGCTTTACACTGAAGCTTTCTTT.